The TCR beta chain under discussion was sequenced for a study of blood T cells in healthy people across ages. Study in general: About one barcoded beta molecule per two T cells came from capture by template switching. Findings and limits, study-wide: Calculation of diversity from one million T cells yielded estimates considered to be underestimates.

This clonotype has at least ten counts. The antigen is undetermined. One junction end does not reproduce the germline sequence, and a read error may be involved. The authors ran a second PCR of roughly 7 to 11 cycles using a sample-barcoded 5' primer and a J-beta primer mix. Samples each returned at least 3 million CDR3-containing paired-end reads. TCRdb reprocessed the 5' RACE reads with MiXCR, giving one entry per CDR3 protein. The data show some 700,000 distinct CDR3 sequences, around a fifth seen once. The CDR3 runs 14 residues. Germline-derived CDR1 and CDR2 are SGHRS and YFSETQ. The amount of total RNA extracted per sample was at least 6 micrograms.

Specimen: blood. This chain uses TRBV5-1 with TRBJ2-3, with D perhaps given as TRBD1 or TRBD2 (6 bases each). The sequence came from a man between 65 and 85 years old in good health. CDR3 sequence: CASSLGGTTDTQYF. The CDR3 DNA reads as TGTGCCAGCAGCTTAGGGGGGACAACAGATACGCAGTATTTT.